One T cell receptor (beta chain) is described in this entry. Its target is not known. This sample was taken from a study of CD8+ T cells in alopecia areata. Turning to the study itself: For the treated group, dosing was oral tofacitinib at 5 to 10 mg twice daily. Notes on the study in general: When scalp samples are sequenced, resident alphabeta T cells of normal skin are also captured.

As the sequencing template, cDNA was produced by extracting RNA and reverse transcribing it. Assay used: immunoSEQ multiplex PCR; TCRdb lists only in-frame clones, some missing. The sample carries 250,000 to 300,000 clones, roughly 50% recorded once. Described treatment: oral pan-JAK inhibitor, 5-10 mg twice daily. This material consisted of CD4+ T cells sorted from blood, taken at week 24, from a patient treated with tofacitinib. The clonotype originates from a human donor with alopecia areata.

In nucleotides, the CDR3 is TGCAGCGTCGCTAGCGGCACAGGGACCCAGTACTTC. It translates to CSVASGTGTQYF. The gene calls are TRBV29-1 and TRBJ2-5; 7 nucleotides line up with TRBD2. The CDR3 contains 12 residues. V dropped 6 bases and J dropped 7; count of bases not matched to a gene: 8. From germline, CDR1 is SQVTM and CDR2 ANQGSEA.